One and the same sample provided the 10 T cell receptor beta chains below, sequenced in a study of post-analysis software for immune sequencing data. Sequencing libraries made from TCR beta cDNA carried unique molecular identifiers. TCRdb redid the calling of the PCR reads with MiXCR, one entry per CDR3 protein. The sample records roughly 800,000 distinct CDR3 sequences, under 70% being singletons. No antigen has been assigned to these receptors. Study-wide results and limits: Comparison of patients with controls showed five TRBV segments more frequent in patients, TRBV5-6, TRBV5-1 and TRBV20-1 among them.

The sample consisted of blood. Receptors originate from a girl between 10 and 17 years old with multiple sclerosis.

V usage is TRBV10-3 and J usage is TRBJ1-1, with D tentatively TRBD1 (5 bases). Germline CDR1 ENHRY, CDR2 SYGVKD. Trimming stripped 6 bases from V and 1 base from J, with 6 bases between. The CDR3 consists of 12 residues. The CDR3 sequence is CAISQGNTEAFF. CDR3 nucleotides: TGTGCCATCAGCCAGGGGAACACTGAAGCTTTCTTT.

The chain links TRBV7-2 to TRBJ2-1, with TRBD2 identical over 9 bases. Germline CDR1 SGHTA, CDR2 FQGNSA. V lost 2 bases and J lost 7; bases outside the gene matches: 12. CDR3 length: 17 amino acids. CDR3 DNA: TGTGCCAGCAGCTTAAAAGCGGGGGGCCTCCAAGGAAATGAGCAGTTCTTC. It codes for CASSLKAGGLQGNEQFF.

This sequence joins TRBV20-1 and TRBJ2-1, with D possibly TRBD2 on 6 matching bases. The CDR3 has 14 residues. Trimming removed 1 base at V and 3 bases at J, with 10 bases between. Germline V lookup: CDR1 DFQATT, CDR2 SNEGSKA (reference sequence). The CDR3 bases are TGCAGTGCTAGAGTCGGAGCGGGCTACAATGAGCAGTTCTTC. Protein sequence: CSARVGAGYNEQFF.

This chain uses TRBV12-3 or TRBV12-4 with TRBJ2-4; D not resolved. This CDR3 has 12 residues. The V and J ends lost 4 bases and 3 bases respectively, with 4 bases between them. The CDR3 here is CASSSYKNIQYF. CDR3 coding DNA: TGTGCCAGCAGTTCATACAAAAACATTCAGTACTTC.

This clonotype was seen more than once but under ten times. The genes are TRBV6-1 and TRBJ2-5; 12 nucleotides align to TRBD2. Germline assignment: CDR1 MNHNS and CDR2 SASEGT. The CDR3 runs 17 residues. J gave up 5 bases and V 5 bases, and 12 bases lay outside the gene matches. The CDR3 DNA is TGTGCCAGCAGTCCCCCTGGGCTAGCGGGGGGGCGCGAGACCCAGTACTTC. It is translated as CASSPPGLAGGRETQYF.

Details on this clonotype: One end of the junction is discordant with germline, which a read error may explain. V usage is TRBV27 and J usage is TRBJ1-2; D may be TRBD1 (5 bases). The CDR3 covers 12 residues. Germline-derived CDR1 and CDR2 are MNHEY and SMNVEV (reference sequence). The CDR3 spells CATLVRDYDYTF. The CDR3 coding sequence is TGTGCCACCCTGGTCAGGGACTATGACTACACCTTC.

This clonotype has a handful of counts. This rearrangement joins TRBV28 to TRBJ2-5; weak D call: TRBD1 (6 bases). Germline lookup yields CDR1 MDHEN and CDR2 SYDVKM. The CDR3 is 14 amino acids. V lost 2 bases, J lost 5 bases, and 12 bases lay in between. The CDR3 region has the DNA TGTGCCAGCAGTTTAATTGGGGGCAGGGAGACCCAGTACTTC. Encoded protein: CASSLIGGRETQYF.

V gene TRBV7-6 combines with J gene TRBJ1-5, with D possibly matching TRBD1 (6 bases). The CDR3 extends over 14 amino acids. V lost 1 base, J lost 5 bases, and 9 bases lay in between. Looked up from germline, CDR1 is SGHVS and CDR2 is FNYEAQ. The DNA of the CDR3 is TGTGCCAGCAGCTTAGGGGGGCGGTATCAGCCCCAGCATTTT. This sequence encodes CASSLGGRYQPQHF.

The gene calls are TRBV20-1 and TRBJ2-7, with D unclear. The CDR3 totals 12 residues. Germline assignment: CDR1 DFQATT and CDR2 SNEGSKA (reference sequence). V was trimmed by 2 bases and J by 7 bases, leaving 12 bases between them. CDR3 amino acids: CSARFPGSEQYF. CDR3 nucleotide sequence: TGCAGTGCTAGATTTCCAGGATCAGAGCAGTACTTC.

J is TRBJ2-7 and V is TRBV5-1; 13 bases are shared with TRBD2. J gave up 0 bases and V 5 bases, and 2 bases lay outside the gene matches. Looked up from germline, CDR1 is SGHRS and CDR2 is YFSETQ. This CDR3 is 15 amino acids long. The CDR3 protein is CASSRTSGGSYEQYF. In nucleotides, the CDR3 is TGCGCCAGCAGTAGGACTAGCGGGGGCTCCTACGAGCAGTACTTC.